The clone carrying this T cell receptor beta chain was seen a few times. The data were taken from a study of T cells in localized non-small cell lung cancer. Libraries were prepared by immunoSEQ multiplex PCR; TCRdb keeps only in-frame clonotypes and omits some of them. The sample lists about 1,400 clones, 20% to 25% occurring once. Trimming shortened V by 3 bases and J by 10 bases, and 17 bases separated the two germline ends. Germline V CDR1 and CDR2: MNHGY, SAAAGT. The CDR3 totals 14 residues. This TCR derives from a man aged 18-55 years with stage II lung adenocarcinoma. The chain carries TRBV6-8 and TRBJ2-3; D gene unclear. The sequencing used normal lung tissue next to the tumor, collected before any cancer treatment. The CDR3 DNA sequence: TGTGCCAGCAGTTATCTATTACTCGGCGCCGCGCAGTATTTT. Encoded protein: CASSYLLLGAAQYF.